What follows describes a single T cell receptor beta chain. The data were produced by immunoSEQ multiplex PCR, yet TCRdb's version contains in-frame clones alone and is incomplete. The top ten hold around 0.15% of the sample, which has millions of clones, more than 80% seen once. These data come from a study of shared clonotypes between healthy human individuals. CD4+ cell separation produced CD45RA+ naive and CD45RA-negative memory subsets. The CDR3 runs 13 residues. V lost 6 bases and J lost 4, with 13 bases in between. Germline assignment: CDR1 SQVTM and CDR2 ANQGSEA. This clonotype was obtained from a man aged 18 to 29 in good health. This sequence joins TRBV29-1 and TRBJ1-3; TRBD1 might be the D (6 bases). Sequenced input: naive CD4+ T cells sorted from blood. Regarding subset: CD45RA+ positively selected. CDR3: CSVTGNIGNTIYF. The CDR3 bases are TGCAGCGTGACAGGCAACATAGGAAACACCATATATTTT.